These 13 T cell receptor beta chains share one sample of origin, sequenced in a study of CD8 T cells in ankylosing spondylitis. Whole-study findings and limits: Blood of patients with ankylosing spondylitis appeared to be characterized by a TCR beta motif of several highly homologous variants.

The antigens for these receptors are not known. TCRdb itself ran the 5' RACE reads through MiXCR, one entry per CDR3 protein. The sample includes roughly 450,000 distinct CDR3 sequences, around 26% of them seen just once. The specimen was blood, either unsorted or a sorted T cell fraction (not recorded which). The receptors were sampled from a male donor with ankylosing spondylitis.

The chain has TRBV4-1 and TRBJ2-5; 10 bases match TRBD1. Unmatched junction bases numbered 4, after V lost 4 bases and J lost 5 bases. The germline gives CDR1 MGHRA, CDR2 YSYEKL. There are 14 residues in the CDR3. In DNA, the CDR3 is TGCGCCAGCAGCCGGACAGGGGGTCGGGAGACCCAGTACTTC. This translates into CASSRTGGRETQYF.

This clonotype was found a few times. The chain employs TRBV10-3 and TRBJ1-1; 7 nucleotides align to TRBD1. The CDR3 has 14 residues. CDR1 ENHRY and CDR2 SYGVKD come from the germline V gene. J lost 1 base, V lost 6 bases, and 5 bases had no gene match. The CDR3 loop reads CAIRRDSENTEAFF. For the CDR3, the DNA is TGTGCCATCAGGAGGGACAGCGAGAACACTGAAGCTTTCTTT.

This clonotype has only a few counts. The V and J genes are TRBV5-1 and TRBJ1-4; D may be TRBD1 (5 bases). The CDR3 has 14 residues. Trimming took 1 base from V and 5 from J, leaving 9 bases between them. Per the germline V gene, CDR1 is SGHRS and CDR2 is YFSETQ. CDR3 region: CASSLMGRNEKLFF. CDR3 DNA: TGCGCCAGCAGCTTGATGGGGCGAAATGAAAAACTGTTTTTT.

This clonotype was counted a few times. The chain joins TRBV15 to TRBJ1-6; maybe TRBD1 (5 bases). There are 12 residues in the CDR3. CDR1 and CDR2 from the germline V gene are LNHNV and YYDKDF (reference sequence). V dropped 0 bases and J dropped 16 bases, with 10 bases sitting between them. CDR3 DNA sequence: TGTGCCACCAGCAGAGATACGGGGGGACTCCACTTT. Translating gives CATSRDTGGLHF.

The J gene is TRBJ1-6, the V gene TRBV2, with TRBD1 matching over 8 bases. V shed 3 bases, J shed 8 bases, and the junction held 6 bases outside the gene matches. Germline V lookup: CDR1 SNHLY, CDR2 FYNNEI. The CDR3 contains 15 residues. The CDR3 region is CASSEQGQVYSPLHF. Here the CDR3 DNA reads TGTGCCAGCAGTGAGCAGGGACAGGTGTATTCACCCCTCCACTTT.

This chain uses TRBV18 with TRBJ2-6; maybe TRBD1 (5 bases). The ends were cut back, 4 bases at V and 4 bases at J, with 8 bases in the middle. The germline CDR1 and CDR2 sequences are KGHSH and LQKENI. The CDR3 extends over 14 amino acids. This CDR3 is CASSLSGGANVLTF. The CDR3 DNA sequence: TGTGCCAGCTCACTCTCAGGGGGGGCCAACGTCCTGACTTTC.

V is TRBV10-1 and J is TRBJ2-6, with 9 bases identical to TRBD1. Per the germline V gene, CDR1 is WNHNN and CDR2 is SYGVQD (reference sequence). The J segment lost 4 bases and the V segment lost 6 bases, leaving 13 bases of the junction unmatched. The CDR3 length is 18 residues. In DNA, the CDR3 is TGCGCCAGCAGCCCCGGGACAGGGTCCTCCTGGGGGGCCAACGTCCTGACTTTC. Translated, it gives CASSPGTGSSWGANVLTF.

This clonotype was detected a few times. The rearrangement joins TRBV30 to TRBJ1-5; unclear D gene. V shed 3 bases and J shed 5 bases, with 11 bases lying between them. The CDR3 runs to 13 residues. Germline values: CDR1 GTSNPN, CDR2 SVGIG (reference sequence). CDR3 region: CAWSQRADQPQHF. The CDR3 nucleotides are TGTGCCTGGAGCCAACGGGCAGATCAGCCCCAGCATTTT.

This chain joins TRBV5-1 and TRBJ2-6, with D possibly being TRBD1 (5 bases). The length of the CDR3 is 16 residues. Trimming took 1 base from V and 0 from J, leaving 8 bases between them. Germline V gives CDR1 SGHRS, CDR2 YFSETQ. CDR3 in amino acids: CASSLTGHSGANVLTF. CDR3 sequence (DNA): TGCGCCAGCAGCTTGACAGGTCACTCTGGGGCCAACGTCCTGACTTTC.

This clonotype was seen a handful of times. The V call is TRBV4-2, the J call TRBJ2-1; 9 bases align to TRBD2. Germline trimming cut 0 bases from V and 12 bases from J; bases unmatched to any gene: 12. The CDR3 consists of 16 residues. The germline gives CDR1 LGHNA, CDR2 YNFKEQ. Here the CDR3 reads CASSQDFASGTRGQFF. Written as DNA, the CDR3 is TGTGCCAGCAGCCAAGATTTCGCTAGCGGGACCAGAGGGCAGTTCTTC.

The chain employs TRBV20-1 and TRBJ2-3, with 8 bases matching TRBD2. Germline V gene data show CDR1 as DFQATT and CDR2 as SNEGSKA (reference sequence). With 0 bases clipped from V and 8 bases from J, the junction kept 10 bases outside the gene matches. The length of the CDR3 is 15 residues. In DNA form, the CDR3 reads TGCAGTGCTAGAGACCTATCCGGGACTAGTCGTACGCAGTATTTT. Translated: CSARDLSGTSRTQYF.

This clonotype was detected a few times. The V and J genes are TRBV12-3 or TRBV12-4 and TRBJ1-3; TRBD1 aligns across 7 bases. V shed 5 bases and J 0 bases; nucleotides not matched to a gene: 4. The CDR3 totals 15 residues. The CDR3 nucleotides read TGTGCCAGCAGTGGACAGGACTACTCTGGAAACACCATATATTTT. Protein: CASSGQDYSGNTIYF.

This clonotype was seen a few times. The chain uses TRBV12-3 or TRBV12-4 and TRBJ1-1, with D tentatively TRBD1 (5 bases). Trimming stripped 6 bases from V and 3 bases from J, with 11 bases between. This CDR3 contains 13 residues. CDR3: CASSLGVDTEAFF. For the CDR3, the DNA is TGTGCCAGCAGCCTGGGGGTTGACACTGAAGCTTTCTTT.